The 7 T cell receptor beta chains below come from one sample, sequenced in a study of graft-versus-host responses after intestinal transplantation. Their recognized antigens are unknown. Clones were sequenced by immunoSEQ multiplex PCR, and TCRdb holds only the in-frame ones, with some missing. This sample has around 84,000 clones, with around 86% found just once. The sequencing here drew on unstimulated CD8+ T cells sorted from spleen or lymph node cells, taken before intestinal transplant. Receptor source: a human donor who received an intestinal transplant.

V usage is TRBV10-3 and J usage is TRBJ2-7; D is tentatively TRBD1 or TRBD2 (5 bases each). Trimming took 3 bases from V and 3 from J, leaving 12 bases between them. The CDR3 extends over 14 amino acids. The V gene's germline CDR1 is ENHRY and CDR2 SYGVKD. CDR3 sequence: CAISELGTGYEQYF. The CDR3 DNA follows: TGTGCCATCAGTGAACTTGGGACCGGCTACGAGCAGTACTTC.

V is TRBV28 and J is TRBJ2-3, with 9 nucleotides matching TRBD1. The CDR3 contains 18 residues. CDR1 is MDHEN and CDR2 is SYDVKM in the germline V gene. Germline trimming cut 6 bases from V and 1 base from J; bases unmatched to any gene: 14. The CDR3 nucleotides read TGTGCCAGCAGCCTCCTCCTCCCGGGACAGGGCGGCACAGATACGCAGTATTTT. Amino acids: CASSLLLPGQGGTDTQYF.

The chain carries TRBV27 and TRBJ1-4; no clear D gene. The CDR3 sequence is 14 residues long. In germline, CDR1 is MNHEY, CDR2 SMNVEV (reference sequence). The ends were cut back, 8 bases at V and 0 bases at J, with 10 bases in the middle. CDR3 protein: CASSRSATNEKLFF. Written as DNA, the CDR3 is TGTGCCAGCTCCCGTTCTGCAACTAATGAAAAACTGTTTTTT.

This clone turned up a few times. The same CDR3 is also encoded by other DNA sequences in this sample. J is TRBJ2-7 and V is TRBV6-1; D is unresolved. The germline CDR1 and CDR2 sequences are MNHNS and SASEGT. Trimming shortened V by 1 base and J by 3 bases, and 7 bases separated the two germline ends. This CDR3 comprises 13 residues. The CDR3 loop is CASSEEVGYEQYF. CDR3 DNA: TGTGCCAGCAGTGAAGAAGTCGGCTACGAGCAGTACTTC.

The chain's CDR3 is CASRQGWEETQYF. The CDR3 DNA reads TGTGCCAGCAGGCAGGGTTGGGAGGAGACCCAGTACTTC. This chain links TRBV2 with TRBJ2-5, with D perhaps being TRBD1 or TRBD2 (5 bases each). CDR3 length: 13 residues. Germline-derived CDR1 and CDR2 are SNHLY and FYNNEI. The ends were cut back, 6 bases at V and 5 bases at J, with 13 bases in the middle.

There are a few counts of this clone. The V and J genes are TRBV27 and TRBJ2-7; TRBD1 matches 8 bases. The CDR3 runs 14 residues. Germline loops: CDR1 MNHEY, CDR2 SMNVEV (reference sequence). Trimming took 2 bases from V and 3 from J; bases not matched to a gene: 3. The CDR3 bases are TGTGCCAGCAGTTTAGCCAGGGGGCTCTACGAGCAGTACTTC. Protein: CASSLARGLYEQYF.

V and J are TRBV6-5 and TRBJ1-1, with D maybe TRBD1 (5 bases). This CDR3 has 14 residues. Germline lookup yields CDR1 MNHEY and CDR2 SVGAGI. V lost 2 bases and J lost 4, with 11 bases in between. This CDR3 reads CASSYVGGSTEAFF. DNA of the CDR3: TGTGCCAGCAGTTACGTGGGGGGGTCCACTGAAGCTTTCTTT.